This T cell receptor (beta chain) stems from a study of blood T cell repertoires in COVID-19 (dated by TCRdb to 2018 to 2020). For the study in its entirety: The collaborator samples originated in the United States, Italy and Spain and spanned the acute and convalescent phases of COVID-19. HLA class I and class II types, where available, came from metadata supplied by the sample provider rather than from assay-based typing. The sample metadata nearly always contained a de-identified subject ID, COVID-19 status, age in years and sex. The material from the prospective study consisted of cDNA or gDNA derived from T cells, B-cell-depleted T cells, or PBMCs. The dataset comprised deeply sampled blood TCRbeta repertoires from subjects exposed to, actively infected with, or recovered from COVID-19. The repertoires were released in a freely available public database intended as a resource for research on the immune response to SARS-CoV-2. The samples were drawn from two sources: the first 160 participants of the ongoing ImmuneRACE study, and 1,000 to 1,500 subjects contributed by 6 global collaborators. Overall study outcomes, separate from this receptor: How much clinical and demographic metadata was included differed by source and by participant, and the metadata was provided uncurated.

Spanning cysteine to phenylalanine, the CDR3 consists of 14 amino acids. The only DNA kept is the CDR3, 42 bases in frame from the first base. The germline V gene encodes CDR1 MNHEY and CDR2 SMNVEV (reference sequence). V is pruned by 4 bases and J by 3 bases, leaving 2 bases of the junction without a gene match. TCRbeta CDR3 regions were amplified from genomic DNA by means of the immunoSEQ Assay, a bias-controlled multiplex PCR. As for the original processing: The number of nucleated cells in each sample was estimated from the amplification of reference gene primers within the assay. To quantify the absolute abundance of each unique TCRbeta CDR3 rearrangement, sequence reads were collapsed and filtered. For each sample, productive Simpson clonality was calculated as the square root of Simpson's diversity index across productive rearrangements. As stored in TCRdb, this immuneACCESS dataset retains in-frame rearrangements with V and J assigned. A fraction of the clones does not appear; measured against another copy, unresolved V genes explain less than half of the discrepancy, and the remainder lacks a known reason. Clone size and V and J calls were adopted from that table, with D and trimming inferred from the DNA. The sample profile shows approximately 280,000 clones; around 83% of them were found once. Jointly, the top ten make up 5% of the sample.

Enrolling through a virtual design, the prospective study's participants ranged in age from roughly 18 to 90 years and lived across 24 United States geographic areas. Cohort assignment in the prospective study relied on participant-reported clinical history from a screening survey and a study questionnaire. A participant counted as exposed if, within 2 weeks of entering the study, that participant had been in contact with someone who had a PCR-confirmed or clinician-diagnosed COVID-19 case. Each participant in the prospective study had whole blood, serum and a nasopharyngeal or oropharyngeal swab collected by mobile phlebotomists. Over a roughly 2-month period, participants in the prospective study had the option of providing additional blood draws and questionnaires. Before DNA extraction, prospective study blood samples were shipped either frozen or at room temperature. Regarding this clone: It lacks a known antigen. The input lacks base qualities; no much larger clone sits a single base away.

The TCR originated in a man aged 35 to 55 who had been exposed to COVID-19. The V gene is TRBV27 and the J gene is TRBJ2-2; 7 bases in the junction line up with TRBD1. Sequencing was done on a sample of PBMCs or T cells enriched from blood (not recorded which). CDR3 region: CASSSGQYTGELFF. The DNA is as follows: TGTGCCAGCAGTTCGGGACAGTACACCGGGGAGCTGTTTTTT.